What follows is one T cell receptor (beta chain) and its context. The antigen is undetermined. The data belong to a study of T cell responses to AZD1222 COVID-19 vaccine. The study, taken as a whole, reports: Mapped onto spike, vaccine-associated CD4 TCRs spanned it and were dominant at 160-218 and 743-854.

Germline V gene lookup returns CDR1 LGHDT and CDR2 YNNKEL (reference sequence). Between the trimmed V and J ends, which lost 0 bases and 7 bases, there was a span of 12 bases. This CDR3 contains 14 residues. Data came from immunoSEQ multiplex PCR; TCRdb stores just in-frame clones and leaves some out. The table shows 25,000 to 35,000 clones, with just over 90% occurring only once. The sequence came from an adult in good health. Material: peripheral blood, obtained on day 0 of AZD1222 vaccination. J is TRBJ1-2 and V is TRBV3-1 (or the pseudogene TRBV3-2), with a possible D match to TRBD1 (6 bases). The DNA of the CDR3 is TGTGCCAGCAGCCAAGATCAGAGGGGGGGTGGCTACACCTTC. Encoded protein: CASSQDQRGGGYTF.